The 22 T cell receptor beta chains listed next were all sequenced from one sample in a study of cytomegalovirus exposure and HLA in healthy donors. It was with 60 Vbeta and 13 Jbeta primers that the PCR ran. Produced via immunoSEQ multiplex PCR; TCRdb's table is partial and in-frame only. This table has approximately 79,000 clones, around 76% appearing once. The material sequenced was PBMCs. All receptors derive from a middle-aged man in good health and CMV-seronegative.

The chain is built from TRBV7-8 and TRBJ2-7, with D possibly being TRBD2 (6 bases). Deletions cut 0 bases from V and 2 bases from J, with 14 bases between. The germline CDR1 and CDR2 sequences are SGHVS and FQNEAQ. This CDR3 has 16 residues. The CDR3 coding sequence is TGTGCCAGCAGCTTAGCTGAAGTTAGCGGAGCCTACGAGCAGTACTTC. It translates to CASSLAEVSGAYEQYF.

Note on this clone: The same CDR3 is also encoded by other DNA sequences in this sample. This rearrangement joins TRBV6-1 to TRBJ2-1; TRBD1 matches 7 bases. Germline CDR1 MNHNS, CDR2 SASEGT. This CDR3 spans 16 amino acids. Trimming removed 3 bases from V and 2 bases from J; junction bases left unmatched: 7. The CDR3: CASSERQGAPYNEQFF. CDR3 coding DNA: TGTGCCAGCAGTGAGAGACAGGGCGCACCCTACAATGAGCAGTTCTTC.

The chain couples TRBV6-4 to TRBJ2-3, with a weak D call TRBD2 (6 bases). This CDR3 has 15 amino acids. V gave up 3 bases and J gave up 0 bases, with 10 bases separating them. Germline V lookup: CDR1 MRHNA, CDR2 SNTAGT. The DNA for the CDR3 is TGTGCCAGCAGTGAATCGAGCGGGAGCACAGATACGCAGTATTTT. Its translation: CASSESSGSTDTQYF.

A few counts support this clone. The rearrangement uses TRBV12-2 and TRBJ1-2; TRBD1, the table's D call, lacks a check against the DNA. TRBV12-2 is assigned pseudogene status. This CDR3 is 13 amino acids long. CDR3 in amino acids: CASRLSTGGGYTF. The CDR3 DNA reads as TGTGCAAGTCGCTTATCAACAGGGGGCGGCTACACCTTC.

V and J are TRBV5-1 and TRBJ2-1, with a weak D call TRBD1 (6 bases). V was pared by 0 bases and J by 2 bases, with 15 bases between. The CDR3 runs 17 residues. Germline loops: CDR1 SGHRS, CDR2 YFSETQ. Written as DNA, the CDR3 is TGCGCCAGCAGCTTGGCCGTGGGGGCGGCCACCTACAATGAGCAGTTCTTC. Translated: CASSLAVGAATYNEQFF. Full variable domain (missing parts from reference TRBV5-1 and TRBJ2-1): KAGVTQTPRYLIKTRGQQVTLSCSPISGHRSVSWYQQTPGQGLQFLFEYFSETQRNKGNFPGRFSGRQFSNSRSEMNVSTLELGDSALYLCASSLAVGAATYNEQFFGPGTRLTVL.

The V and J genes are TRBV6-1 and TRBJ1-5; unclear D gene. Trimming stripped 7 bases from V and 5 bases from J, with 12 bases between. Germline CDR1 reads MNHNS; CDR2 reads SASEGT. There are 13 residues in the CDR3. The CDR3 spells CASTPTADQPQHF. The CDR3 coding sequence is TGTGCCAGCACCCCCACAGCCGATCAGCCCCAGCATTTT.

The chain has TRBV7-2 and TRBJ2-5; a weak D match, TRBD1 (6 bases). From germline, CDR1 is SGHTA and CDR2 FQGNSA. Between the trimmed V and J ends, which lost 3 bases and 5 bases, there was a span of 13 bases. The CDR3 is made up of 14 amino acids. CDR3 nucleotide sequence: TGTGCCAGCAGCTTCCAGGGGTCGGAGGAGACCCAGTACTTC. It is translated as CASSFQGSEETQYF.

The chain has TRBV19 and TRBJ2-1; 10 bases are a match to TRBD2. This CDR3 comprises 15 residues. CDR1 and CDR2 from the germline V gene are LNHDA and SQIVND (reference sequence). Trimming took 7 bases from V and 4 from J; bases not matched to a gene: 7. Here the CDR3 reads CASTPSGRVYNEQFF. CDR3 coding DNA: TGTGCCAGTACCCCAAGCGGGAGGGTTTACAATGAGCAGTTCTTC.

The rearrangement links TRBV7-9 to TRBJ2-1; D unresolved. This CDR3 is built from 12 residues. Germline CDR1 SEHNR, CDR2 FQNEAQ (reference sequence). The V end was cut by 5 bases, the J end by 8 bases, with 10 bases between. The CDR3 nucleotides read TGTGCCAGCAGCGTTAACGCGGATGAGCAGTTCTTC. This codes for CASSVNADEQFF.

The chain links TRBV2 to TRBJ2-2, with no clear D. V gave up 9 bases and J gave up 7 bases, with 15 bases separating them. CDR1 and CDR2 from the germline V gene are SNHLY and FYNNEI. The CDR3 runs to 13 residues. As DNA, the CDR3 is TGTGCCAGTCGAAACCCCCCGGGCGGGGAGCTGTTTTTT. Protein: CASRNPPGGELFF.

The chain is built from TRBV5-8 and TRBJ2-7; a possible D gene is TRBD1 (5 bases). V was pared by 0 bases and J by 5 bases, with 12 bases between. Germline CDR1 and CDR2: SGHTS and YDEGEE. The CDR3 has 14 residues. CDR3 in amino acids: CASSLGAGWNEQYF. CDR3 bases: TGTGCCAGCAGCTTGGGCGCAGGGTGGAACGAGCAGTACTTC.

The chain carries TRBV7-2 and TRBJ2-6; the D is unclear. Germline-derived CDR1 and CDR2 are SGHTA and FQGNSA. The CDR3 covers 15 residues. The ends were cut back, 5 bases at V and 4 bases at J, with 12 bases in the middle. The CDR3 DNA sequence: TGTGCCAGCAGCGTTGCAGTGTCCGGGGCCAACGTCCTGACTTTC. Its protein is CASSVAVSGANVLTF.

The rearrangement joins TRBV28 to TRBJ2-4; unclear D gene. This CDR3 spans 12 amino acids. Deletions cut 6 bases from V and 6 bases from J, with 9 bases between. Germline V gene sequence: CDR1 MDHEN, CDR2 SYDVKM. For the CDR3, the DNA is TGTGCCAGCAGGGGCGACATAAACATTCAGTACTTC. This sequence encodes CASRGDINIQYF.

For the CDR3, the DNA is TGTGCCAGCTCACCAGGACAGGGGGCTTGGGAGCAGTACTTC. Encoded protein: CASSPGQGAWEQYF. The gene calls are TRBV18 and TRBJ2-5, with 11 nucleotides matching TRBD1. J gave up 11 bases and V 2 bases, and 7 bases lay outside the gene matches. CDR1 and CDR2 (germline): KGHSH, LQKENI. The CDR3 extends over 14 amino acids.

This rearrangement joins TRBV19 to TRBJ2-5; TRBD1 matches at 11 bases. V gave up 3 bases and J gave up 4 bases; unmatched junction bases: 4. The CDR3 contains 15 residues. CDR1 and CDR2 from the germline V gene are LNHDA and SQIVND (reference sequence). The CDR3 nucleotides are TGTGCCAGTAGTATTTACGGGACAGGGGGAGAGACCCAGTACTTC. It translates to CASSIYGTGGETQYF.

This chain uses TRBV15 with TRBJ2-7; D uncertain. V lost 0 bases and J 3 bases, leaving 6 bases between the germline ends. The germline CDR1 and CDR2 sequences are LNHNV and YYDKDF (reference sequence). The CDR3 totals 13 residues. The CDR3 here is CATSRDVGYEQYF. In nucleotides, the CDR3 is TGTGCCACCAGCAGAGATGTCGGCTACGAGCAGTACTTC.

The CDR3 spells CASSGAAGSYNEKLFF. For the CDR3, the DNA is TGTGCCAGCAGTGGAGCAGCCGGGAGTTATAATGAAAAACTGTTTTTT. The chain recombines TRBV6-1 with TRBJ1-4, with D unclear. Germline-derived CDR1 and CDR2 are MNHNS and SASEGT. Trimming took 4 bases from V and 4 from J, leaving 16 bases between them. This CDR3 has 16 residues.

The gene calls are TRBV30 and TRBJ2-7, with TRBD2 matching over 10 bases. The V segment lost 5 bases and the J segment 3 bases; nucleotides outside the gene matches: 10. CDR3 size: 15 residues. Germline CDR1 reads GTSNPN; CDR2 reads SVGIG (reference sequence). Here the CDR3 reads CAWDTGTSAVYEQYF. The CDR3 DNA reads TGTGCCTGGGATACCGGGACTAGCGCCGTCTACGAGCAGTACTTC.

This clone was observed once. The chain has TRBV28 and TRBJ2-3; the D is unclear. Germline V gene data show CDR1 as MDHEN and CDR2 as SYDVKM. Deletions cut 2 bases from V and 4 bases from J, with 13 bases between. The CDR3 loop spans 15 amino acids. CDR3: CASSLDKPVPDTQYF. The CDR3 DNA is TGTGCCAGCAGTTTAGACAAACCGGTACCAGATACGCAGTATTTT.

This CDR3 is CASSTIGAEFLNEQFF. DNA of the CDR3: TGCGCCAGCAGCACCATAGGGGCGGAGTTTCTCAATGAGCAGTTCTTC. The chain is built from TRBV5-1 and TRBJ2-1, with TRBD1 as a possible D gene (5 bases). Trimming took 4 bases from V and 6 from J, leaving 20 bases between them. The CDR3 runs 16 residues. The V gene's germline CDR1 is SGHRS and CDR2 YFSETQ.

This sequence joins TRBV2 and TRBJ2-5; 7 nucleotides agree with TRBD1. J lost 5 bases, V lost 6 bases, and 6 bases had no gene match. The CDR3 is 13 residues long. Germline CDR1 is SNHLY and CDR2 is FYNNEI. CDR3 coding DNA: TGTGCCAGCAGCAGAGGGGGCGCGGAGACCCAGTACTTC. This codes for CASSRGGAETQYF. The complete variable domain, with remaining parts taken from reference TRBV2 and TRBJ2-5, reads EPEVTQTPSHQVTQMGQEVILRCVPISNHLYFYWYRQILGQKVEFLVSFYNNEISEKSEIFDDQFSVERPDGSNFTLKIRSTKLEDSAMYFCASSRGGAETQYFGPGTRLLVL.

V and J are TRBV4-1 and TRBJ2-7; TRBD2 is a possible D gene (7 bases). V dropped 1 base and J dropped 2 bases, with 15 bases sitting between them. Germline loops: CDR1 MGHRA, CDR2 YSYEKL. The length of the CDR3 is 16 residues. The CDR3 coding sequence is TGCGCCAGCAGCCAAGGGGGGGGCAGGGGAGCCTACGAGCAGTACTTC. Translating gives CASSQGGGRGAYEQYF.